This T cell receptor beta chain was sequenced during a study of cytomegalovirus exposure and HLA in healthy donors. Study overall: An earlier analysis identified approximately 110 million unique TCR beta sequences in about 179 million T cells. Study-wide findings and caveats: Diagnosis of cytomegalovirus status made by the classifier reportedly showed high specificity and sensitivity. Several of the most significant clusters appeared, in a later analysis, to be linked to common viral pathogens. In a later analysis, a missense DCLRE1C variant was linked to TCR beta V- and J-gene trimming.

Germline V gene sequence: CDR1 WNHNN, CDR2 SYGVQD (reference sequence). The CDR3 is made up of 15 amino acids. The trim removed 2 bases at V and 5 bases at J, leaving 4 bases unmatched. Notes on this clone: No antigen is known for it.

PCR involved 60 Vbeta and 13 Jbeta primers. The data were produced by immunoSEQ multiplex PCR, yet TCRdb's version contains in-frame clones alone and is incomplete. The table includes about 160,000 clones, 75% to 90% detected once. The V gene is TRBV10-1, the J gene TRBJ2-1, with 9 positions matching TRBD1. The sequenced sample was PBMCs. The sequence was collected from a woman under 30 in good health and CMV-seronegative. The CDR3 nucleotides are TGCGCCAGCAGTGAGGGGGACAGGGAAGACAATGAGCAGTTCTTC. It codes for CASSEGDREDNEQFF.